The 14 T cell receptor beta chains in this list originate from one sample, sequenced in a study of cytomegalovirus exposure and HLA in healthy donors (dated by TCRdb to 2016 to 2017). The library was made by the immunoSEQ multiplex PCR assay. For the multiplex PCR, a mixture combining 60 forward primers for TCR Vbeta segments and 13 reverse primers for TCR Jbeta segments was used. TCRdb took this table from immuneACCESS and kept in-frame rearrangements with V and J called. Such tables lack part of the clones; where checked against another copy, unresolved V genes explain under half of the gap, and the rest is unexplained. The sample table holds about 210,000 clones, of which about three quarters were seen once. The ten largest account for 1.5% to 2% of the sample. Sequencing used PBMCs. These TCRs come from a male donor in good health and CMV-seronegative.

This clone was counted a single time. The chain employs TRBV6-5 and TRBJ2-3; D uncertain. CDR1 and CDR2 from the germline V gene are MNHEY and SVGAGI. The CDR3 has 16 amino acids. The ends were cut back, 0 bases at V and 0 bases at J, with 10 bases in the middle. The CDR3 here is CASSYSVAVSTDTQYF. The CDR3 DNA reads TGTGCCAGCAGTTACTCGGTAGCTGTTAGCACAGATACGCAGTATTTT.

This rearrangement joins TRBV6-5 to TRBJ1-1; D not certain. From germline, CDR1 is MNHEY and CDR2 SVGAGI. V shed 4 bases and J shed 0 bases, with 9 bases lying between them. This CDR3 has 14 residues. CDR3 residues: CASSSRVLNTEAFF. DNA for the CDR3: TGTGCCAGCAGTTCCCGGGTGTTGAACACTGAAGCTTTCTTT.

In nucleotides, the CDR3 is TGTGCCAGCAGATTAGGGGGGATCACAGATACGCAGTATTTT. Its protein is CASRLGGITDTQYF. The genes are TRBV7-3 and TRBJ2-3; D could derive from TRBD1 or TRBD2 (6 bases each). Germline V gene lookup returns CDR1 SGHTA and CDR2 FQGTGA. Trimming took off 6 bases at V and 2 bases at J, with 12 bases between the two ends. The CDR3 is 14 residues long.

In nucleotides, the CDR3 is TGTGCCAGTAGTAGGACAGGGATAGGTGGAAATCAGCCCCAGCATTTT. Translation: CASSRTGIGGNQPQHF. This chain links TRBV19 with TRBJ1-5; 8 positions match TRBD1. There are 16 residues in the CDR3. The V and J ends lost 4 bases and 4 bases, in that order; junction bases with no gene match: 9. In germline, CDR1 is LNHDA, CDR2 SQIVND (reference sequence).

The V and J genes are TRBV5-1 and TRBJ1-4, with TRBD1 matching 8 bases. V was pared by 3 bases and J by 7 bases, with 8 bases of the junction left unmatched. CDR1 is SGHRS, CDR2 YFSETQ, per germline. The CDR3 runs to 15 residues. The CDR3 bases are TGCGCCAGCAGCTCCCAACAGGGGGGTAGTGAAAAACTGTTTTTT. Translation gives CASSSQQGGSEKLFF.

This rearrangement joins TRBV27 to TRBJ1-5; a weak D match, TRBD1 (5 bases). V was cut by 4 bases and J by 0 bases, with 10 bases left in between. Germline V lookup: CDR1 MNHEY, CDR2 SMNVEV (reference sequence). This CDR3 is 15 amino acids long. Here the CDR3 DNA reads TGTGCCAGCAGTTCCAGGGTATTTAGCAATCAGCCCCAGCATTTT. As protein: CASSSRVFSNQPQHF.

The chain links TRBV5-1 to TRBJ1-1; D is possibly TRBD1 (5 bases). The CDR3 has 15 amino acids. V shed 4 bases and J shed 1 base, with 14 bases lying between them. Per the germline V gene, CDR1 is SGHRS and CDR2 is YFSETQ. The chain's CDR3 is CASSRTTDPNTEAFF. The CDR3 coding sequence is TGCGCCAGCAGCCGAACGACAGACCCGAACACTGAAGCTTTCTTT.

The chain recombines TRBV6-5 with TRBJ1-1; possibly TRBD1 for D (6 bases). CDR1 and CDR2 (germline): MNHEY, SVGAGI. Trimming removed 8 bases at V and 0 bases at J, with 13 bases between. The CDR3 sequence is 14 residues long. CDR3 in DNA: TGTGCCAGCGCGGACAGATTGATGAACACTGAAGCTTTCTTT. Its protein product is CASADRLMNTEAFF.

This clone was seen more than once but under ten times. The chain links TRBV6-4 to TRBJ2-3; D might be TRBD2 (6 bases). The CDR3 spans 14 residues. Trimming removed 9 bases from V and 2 bases from J, with 15 bases in between. Germline loops: CDR1 MRHNA, CDR2 SNTAGT. The CDR3 is CARDTGLFTDTQYF. In DNA form, the CDR3 reads TGTGCCAGGGATACGGGACTTTTCACAGATACGCAGTATTTT.

This clone was seen a handful of times. The V gene is TRBV5-8, the J gene TRBJ1-2; 10 bases fit TRBD1. This CDR3 has 16 amino acids. Germline values: CDR1 SGHTS, CDR2 YDEGEE. The trim removed 0 bases at V and 6 bases at J, leaving 8 bases unmatched. The CDR3 is CASSLAPGQGIDGYTF. CDR3 DNA sequence: TGTGCCAGCAGCTTGGCCCCGGGACAGGGGATCGATGGCTACACCTTC.

This sequence joins TRBV27 and TRBJ2-3; TRBD1 matches at 8 bases. The CDR3 consists of 15 residues. Germline CDR1 is MNHEY and CDR2 is SMNVEV (reference sequence). Trimming cost V 0 bases and J 1 base; bases outside gene matches: 0. DNA of the CDR3: TGTGCCAGCAGTTTATCGGGACAGGGCACAGATACGCAGTATTTT. Protein product: CASSLSGQGTDTQYF.

This chain links TRBV6-5 with TRBJ1-3; tentatively, D is TRBD1 (6 bases). The CDR3 has 15 residues. Germline assignment: CDR1 MNHEY and CDR2 SVGAGI. V was clipped by 5 bases and J by 6 bases, with 17 bases between them. CDR3 nucleotides: TGTGCCAGCAGTGCAACAGGGACCGACACAAACACCATATATTTT. Its protein product is CASSATGTDTNTIYF.

A few counts support this clone. The V gene is TRBV10-3, the J gene TRBJ2-2, with no clear D. CDR3 length: 15 amino acids. Deletions cut 4 bases from V and 7 bases from J, with 16 bases between. Germline lookup yields CDR1 ENHRY and CDR2 SYGVKD. The CDR3 nucleotides are TGTGCCATCAGTGCCGCCCCGGTCCCTCTCGGGGAGCTGTTTTTT. Protein: CAISAAPVPLGELFF.

The chain couples TRBV27 to TRBJ2-1; 10 nucleotides agree with TRBD2. This CDR3 contains 12 residues. With V trimmed by 8 bases and J by 5 bases, 0 bases remained unmatched. CDR1 is MNHEY and CDR2 is SMNVEV in the germline V gene (reference sequence). CDR3 region: CASLAGDNEQFF. The CDR3 nucleotides are TGTGCCAGCCTAGCGGGAGACAATGAGCAGTTCTTC.